This T cell receptor (beta chain) is drawn from a study of cytomegalovirus exposure and HLA in healthy donors. V lost 0 bases to trimming and J lost 8 bases, with 20 bases between them. CDR1 SGDLS and CDR2 YYNGEE come from the germline V gene. The CDR3 length is 16 residues. The PCR employed 60 Vbeta primers together with 13 Jbeta primers. TCRdb's copy holds only in-frame clones and misses some; the assay was immunoSEQ multiplex PCR. The sample contains about 200,000 clones, roughly 77% of which appear only once. J is TRBJ1-2 and V is TRBV9; D is ambiguous. The TCR comes from a male donor in good health and CMV-seropositive. Sequenced: PBMCs. The CDR3 is CASSVARGPSSGGYTF. The CDR3 DNA reads TGTGCCAGCAGCGTAGCCCGAGGACCCTCTTCGGGGGGCTACACCTTC.